This TCR beta chain is from a study of cytomegalovirus exposure and HLA in healthy donors (dated 2017 in TCRdb). Turning to the overall study: In an earlier analysis of around 540 of the donors, about 260 Gb of sequence data and approximately 100 million unique TCR beta sequences from 150 million to 200 million T cells were reported. The study aimed to test whether signatures of past pathogen exposure could be identified by cataloging public T cell receptors. Among some 400 genotyped donors of the cohort, an average of approximately 230,000 unique TCR beta nucleotide sequences were sequenced per donor, roughly a sixth of them non-productive. Alongside the repertoire data, information on donor age, sex, ethnicity and CMV serostatus was compiled. About 330 gigabases of sequencing data and approximately 92 million unique TCR sequences made up an early release that covered several hundred HLA-typed donors. To decide whether each TCR beta V gene segment behaved as functional or pseudogenic, an earlier analysis of fewer than 750 of the donors relied on high-throughput TCR beta sequencing. The later analysis used no new phenotypic data to find candidate immune exposures, relying instead on TCR beta sequences and their occurrence across donors. To study patterns of TCR occurrence, a later analysis re-analyzed previously published TCR beta repertoires from around 660 donors and added high-resolution HLA genotyping. Besides the first cohort of more than 650 subjects, a separate validation cohort made up of roughly 130 different subjects was used. The study used immunosequencing to profile the T cell repertoires of about 670 subjects and linked those repertoires to cytomegalovirus serostatus. Both class I and class II loci were covered by HLA typing, at four-digit resolution. Of the roughly 400 genotyped donors, about 84% fell in the genetic ancestry cluster associated with self-reported Caucasian donors. All discovery cohort repertoires had been generated on a single sequencing platform. To predict cytomegalovirus infection status, the study combined high-throughput TCR immunosequencing, statistical association of individual TCRs with disease status, and machine learning. Because of strong linkage in the cohort, five DR-DQ haplotypes were treated as single units for association and clustering. The number of donors typed differed by locus, with roughly 629-640 for A, B, C, DRB1 and DQB1, more than 500 for DQA1, about 610 for DPA1, and around 460 for DPB1. In a later genetic analysis, genome-wide SNP genotypes for about three fifths of the roughly 670 donors were used, and that subset was treated as a discovery cohort.

This clone was observed a few times. This receptor's antigen is unknown. No quality values exist for individual bases; no much larger clone is one base distant. The cohort was made up of approximately 670 healthy bone marrow donors. At the time of sampling, every cohort member was nominally healthy, though immune exposures that went unrecorded were likely present. The donor was CMV seropositive and belonged to the group of some 290 seropositive cohort members. A peripheral blood sample was collected from each donor, and TCR beta sequencing was performed on peripheral blood mononuclear cells. The Qiagen DNeasy Blood Extraction Kit was used to extract genomic DNA from the blood cell samples. On the study overall, not on this receptor specifically: According to a later analysis, parvovirus B19, influenza, CMV and Epstein-Barr virus appeared linked to several top co-occurrence clusters. In both the original and validation cohorts, the classifier was reported to diagnose cytomegalovirus status with high specificity and sensitivity. Most TCR sequences were seen in very few donors, while some public TCRs were found in many individuals. Approximately 16 rarely observed V segments, including chromosome 9 orphons, were excluded from the earlier analysis of approximately 500 of the donors because counts were too low. When HLA alleles, especially DR and DQ, strongly co-occurred, TCR associations were difficult to assign to individual alleles. The 87-base-pair reads could not distinguish some IMGT-functional V segments, including TRBV6-2 and TRBV6-3, so those segments were excluded. The study listed 150 to 200 TCR beta chains as associated with cytomegalovirus. The presence/absence analyses assumed that sequencing depth was roughly uniform across donors, and that assumption may not be true. Correlated functional status among segregating V segments might be attributable to linkage disequilibrium, but an unknown experimental factor could not be ruled out. A few of the identified cytomegalovirus-associated TCR beta chains were confirmed in vitro to be specific for cytomegalovirus antigens. This cohort had only TCR beta chains sequenced, and the lack of alpha or paired-chain data limited which features could be detected. Broadly in line with IMGT annotations, most TCR beta V segments showed up in productive rearrangements about 87% or about 30% of the time in an earlier analysis of under 700 of the donors. Specific HLA alleles were associated with 15,000 to 20,000 TCR beta sequences at a false discovery rate of 0.05 in a later analysis. An association between a missense DCLRE1C variant and V-gene and J-gene trimming of TCR beta chains was found in a later genetic analysis and replicated in an independent cohort. In a later analysis, most CMV-associated TCR beta chains were found to appear HLA-restricted, with HLA associations seemingly driven largely by CMV exposure. According to the authors, the approach could potentially be generalized to other disease states and immunological phenotypes. A later genetic analysis reported fewer N-insertions in productive TCRs among donors in an Asian-associated ancestry cluster than the approximately 670-donor mean. For the cohort, immune exposure information was limited to CMV serostatus. A group of highly shared sequence variants was considered likely to be a technical artifact of the sequencing pipeline. HLA typing was unavailable for some donors at each locus, so association tests used only the typed subset. A later analysis found that HLA-associated TCR beta chains were more clonally expanded and had lower generation probabilities than equally common non-associated chains. In a later analysis, the rate of TCR association differed among HLA loci, with DRB1 alleles having the most associated TCRs and HLA-C alleles having the fewest. A further reported finding was that TCR beta sequences accurately predicted the HLA-A and HLA-B alleles for most subjects in the first cohort.

Taken from the germline V gene, the CDR1 and CDR2 loops are SGHTA and FQGTGA. Compared with germline, V lacks 5 bases and J lacks 1 base; bases without a gene match: 3. The CDR3 runs 14 amino acids, cysteine and phenylalanine included. Of all the DNA, just the CDR3 is kept, 42 bases in frame from base 1. Library preparation was by the immunoSEQ multiplex PCR assay. For the multiplex PCR, a mixture combining 60 forward primers for TCR Vbeta segments and 13 reverse primers for TCR Jbeta segments was used. The CDR3 region of rearranged TCR beta genes was amplified from genomic DNA with a multiplex PCR assay. The Illumina HiSeq System was used to sequence the amplified TCR beta libraries as 87-base-pair reads. Processing in the source paper ran as follows. Across the 500 to 700 repertoires, a later analysis counted approximately 75 million unique TCR beta chains, roughly 11 million of which were shared by at least two donors. A nearest-neighbor algorithm error-corrected the raw reads and collapsed the reads into unique sequences, merging closely related sequences to remove PCR and sequencing errors. V, D and J gene segments were assigned by aligning CDR3 sequences to IMGT reference sequences. Each retained sequence needed at least a six-nucleotide match to both a V gene segment and a J gene segment. Rearrangements were classified as productive when the CDR3 lacked stop codons and remained in frame with V and J, and all other rearrangements were classified as non-productive. Following IMGT convention, CDR3 was defined as the stretch from the second conserved V-encoded cysteine to the conserved J-encoded phenylalanine. Sequences without an unambiguous match to a single V gene segment were excluded from the earlier analysis of 450 to 650 of the donors. In an earlier analysis of 587 of the donors, a V segment was called functional when productive rearrangements were above 56.7%, and segregating when the standard deviation between donors exceeded 5%. To diagnose cytomegalovirus status from the catalog of TCR beta chain sequences, a statistical classification framework was built. V and J gene assignment, in a later analysis, came from comparing TCR nucleotide sequences with IMGT/GENE-DB human TR gene sequences. A later analysis assigned CDR3 sequences and most-parsimonious VDJ recombination scenarios with the TCRdist pipeline. In a later analysis, every TCR beta chain was defined by the combination of its CDR3 amino acid sequence and its V-gene family, and reads without a unique V-gene family were dropped. In a later analysis, fewer than 650 highly shared, low-generation-probability nucleotide sequences were removed to address suspected cross-contamination and a sequencing artifact. For each public chain, a later analysis derived a clonal expansion index from normalized ranks of inferred template counts within each repertoire. A later analysis computed generation probabilities with a VDJ recombination model fitted to out-of-frame rearrangements, and checked the results against IGoR. In a later analysis, hypergeometric tests were used to score TCR-TCR, TCR-HLA and TCR-CMV co-occurrence, with a repertoire-size bias correction applied to TCR pairs. To estimate false discovery rates, a later analysis permuted the HLA or CMV assignments 20 times. In a later analysis, co-occurring TCRs were grouped with DBSCAN, and TCRdist sequence similarity was added when clustering was performed within HLA-allele-positive subsets. Repertoires with fewer than 30,000 or more than 120,000 public chains, plus five repertoires with anomalous nucleotide sharing, were excluded from co-occurrence clustering. TCRdb took this table from immuneACCESS and kept in-frame rearrangements with V and J called. Such tables lack part of the clones; where checked against another copy, unresolved V genes explain under half of the gap, and the rest is unexplained. The V and J calls and clone size come from that table; D and trimming were worked out from the DNA. This sample gives 95,000 to 110,000 clones in total; over 60% of them show up just once. The ten largest clones take up 5% to 6.5% of the sample.

This receptor was taken from a woman between 18 and 29 years old in good health and CMV-seropositive. Recombination joined TRBV7-3 with TRBJ1-1, and 8 junctional nucleotides match TRBD1. Sequencing was carried out using PBMCs. The CDR3 reads as follows: CASSRGQGNTEAFF. The nucleotides read TGTGCCAGCAGCCGCGGACAGGGGAACACTGAAGCTTTCTTT.